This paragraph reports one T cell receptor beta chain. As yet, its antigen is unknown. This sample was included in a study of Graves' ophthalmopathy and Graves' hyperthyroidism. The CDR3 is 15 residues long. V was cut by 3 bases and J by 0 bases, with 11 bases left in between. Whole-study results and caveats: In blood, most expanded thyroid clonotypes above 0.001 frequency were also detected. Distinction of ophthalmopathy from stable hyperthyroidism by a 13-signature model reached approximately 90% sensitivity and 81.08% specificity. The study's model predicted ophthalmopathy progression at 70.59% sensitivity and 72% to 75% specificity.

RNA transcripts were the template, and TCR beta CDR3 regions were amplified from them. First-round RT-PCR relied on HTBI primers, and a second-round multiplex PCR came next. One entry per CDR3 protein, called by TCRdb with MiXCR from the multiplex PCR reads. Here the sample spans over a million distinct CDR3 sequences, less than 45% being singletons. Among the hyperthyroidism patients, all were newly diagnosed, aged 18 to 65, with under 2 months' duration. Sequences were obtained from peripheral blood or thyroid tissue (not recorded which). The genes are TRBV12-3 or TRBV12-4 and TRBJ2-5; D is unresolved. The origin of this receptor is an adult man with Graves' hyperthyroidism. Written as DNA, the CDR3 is TGTGCCAGCAGTTTTCGGTCGCCGCACCAAGAGACCCAGTACTTC. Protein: CASSFRSPHQETQYF.